This passage covers 27 T cell receptor beta chains from one sample sequenced in a study of blood T cell repertoires in COVID-19. The method was immunoSEQ multiplex PCR; TCRdb's version includes in-frame clones alone and lacks a portion of them. Of about 270,000 clones listed, more than 85% are singletons. The sequenced material came from PBMCs or T cells enriched from blood (not recorded which). Receptor source: a man between 35 and 55 years old who had been exposed to COVID-19.

The genes are TRBV5-6 and TRBJ1-3; the match to TRBD1 covers 7 bases. This CDR3 comprises 14 residues. The germline V gene encodes CDR1 SGHDT and CDR2 YYEEEE. The J segment lost 3 bases and the V segment lost 6 bases, leaving 6 bases of the junction unmatched. The CDR3 sequence is CASTRDSYGNTIYF. The DNA for the CDR3 is TGTGCCAGCACCAGGGACAGCTATGGAAACACCATATATTTT.

This clone was seen just once. The V gene is TRBV25-1, the J gene TRBJ2-7, with no clear D. Deletions cut 4 bases from V and 0 bases from J, with 7 bases between. The CDR3 is 13 residues long. The germline gives CDR1 MGHDK, CDR2 SYGVNS. The CDR3 is CASSVLSSYEQYF. The CDR3 DNA is TGTGCCAGCAGTGTCCTGAGCTCCTACGAGCAGTACTTC.

The chain is built from TRBV30 and TRBJ1-1; 7 bases are a match to TRBD1. CDR3 length equals 15 residues. Germline CDR1 is GTSNPN and CDR2 is SVGIG (reference sequence). V lost 5 bases, J lost 1 base, and 10 bases stayed unmatched. The CDR3 DNA reads as TGTGCCTGGCTTTTGCAGGGGGTGGGGAACACTGAAGCTTTCTTT. Translation gives CAWLLQGVGNTEAFF. The whole variable domain, filled in from reference TRBV30 and TRBJ1-1, reads SQTIHQWPATLVQPVGSPLSLECTVEGTSNPNLYWYRQAAGRGLQLLFYSVGIGQISSEVPQNLSASRPQDRQFILSSKKLLLSDSGFYLCAWLLQGVGNTEAFFGQGTRLTVV.

The rearrangement uses TRBV15 and TRBJ1-4, with 8 bases that match TRBD1. Germline V gene sequence: CDR1 LNHNV, CDR2 YYDKDF (reference sequence). This CDR3 is built from 15 residues. Trimming at V came to 2 bases and at J to 7 bases, leaving 6 bases not matched to a gene. CDR3 DNA: TGTGCCACCAGCAGATCTGGACAGGGTGGTGAAAAACTGTTTTTT. Amino acid sequence: CATSRSGQGGEKLFF.

The chain joins TRBV29-1 to TRBJ1-1; D might be TRBD1 (6 bases). V lost 5 bases and J lost 4, with 14 bases in between. CDR3 length: 13 amino acids. The germline V gene encodes CDR1 SQVTM and CDR2 ANQGSEA. The CDR3 is CSVNAGELTEAFF. The CDR3 DNA sequence: TGCAGCGTTAATGCAGGGGAACTCACTGAAGCTTTCTTT.

The chain employs TRBV29-1 and TRBJ2-5, with TRBD2 matching over 8 bases. With V trimmed by 2 bases and J by 4 bases, 3 bases remained unmatched. This CDR3 is 13 amino acids long. The germline V gene encodes CDR1 SQVTM and CDR2 ANQGSEA. The CDR3 DNA reads as TGCAGCGTTGAACAGAGCGGGAGAGAGACCCAGTACTTC. Translating it yields CSVEQSGRETQYF.

V usage is TRBV13 and J usage is TRBJ2-7, with a possible D match to TRBD2 (5 bases). Trimming took 4 bases from V and 3 from J, leaving 19 bases between them. Germline V gives CDR1 PRHDT, CDR2 FYEKMQ (reference sequence). The CDR3 length is 16 residues. The CDR3 DNA is TGTGCCAGCAGCTCACTCGGGGAGACAACCGGCTACGAGCAGTACTTC. As protein: CASSSLGETTGYEQYF.

CDR3 sequence reads: CASSSLTGDGTEAFF. The CDR3 DNA reads TGCGCCAGCAGCTCCCTTACAGGGGACGGCACTGAAGCTTTCTTT. The chain recombines TRBV5-1 with TRBJ1-1, with 7 bases matching TRBD1. Unmatched junction bases numbered 9, after V lost 3 bases and J lost 4 bases. The CDR3 contains 15 residues. Germline V gene lookup returns CDR1 SGHRS and CDR2 YFSETQ.

This chain links TRBV4-1 with TRBJ2-7; TRBD1 is a possible D gene (6 bases). The CDR3 sequence is 14 residues long. CDR1 and CDR2 from the germline V gene are MGHRA and YSYEKL. The ends were cut back, 0 bases at V and 6 bases at J, with 12 bases in the middle. The CDR3 is CASSQDIFRGEQYF. The CDR3 nucleotides read TGCGCCAGCAGCCAAGATATTTTCAGGGGCGAGCAGTACTTC.

This clone was seen just once. The genes are TRBV5-1 and TRBJ1-3; D remains unclear. The germline V gene has CDR1 SGHRS and CDR2 YFSETQ. Trimming removed 4 bases from V and 0 bases from J, with 20 bases in between. CDR3 length: 18 residues. The CDR3 bases are TGCGCCAGCAGCCCGGAACCTTTGACACGCAGCTCTGGAAACACCATATATTTT. This sequence encodes CASSPEPLTRSSGNTIYF.

The chain joins TRBV5-1 to TRBJ2-1; D possibly corresponds to TRBD2 (6 bases). CDR3 length: 14 amino acids. V was trimmed by 3 bases and J by 6 bases, leaving 13 bases between them. CDR1 is SGHRS and CDR2 is YFSETQ in the germline V gene. The CDR3 loop reads CASSSPGSFNEQFF. In DNA form, the CDR3 reads TGCGCCAGCAGCTCCCCCGGGAGTTTCAATGAGCAGTTCTTC.

V and J are TRBV9 and TRBJ2-3; a possible D gene is TRBD1 (5 bases). The CDR3 contains 16 residues. The V gene's germline CDR1 is SGDLS and CDR2 YYNGEE. V lost 3 bases and J lost 3, with 17 bases in between. The CDR3 DNA is TGTGCCAGCAGCGGCGGCTCCAGGGTTTATACAGATACGCAGTATTTT. This codes for CASSGGSRVYTDTQYF.

V usage is TRBV29-1 and J usage is TRBJ2-1; a possible D gene is TRBD1 (6 bases). The CDR3 length is 14 residues. The germline V gene encodes CDR1 SQVTM and CDR2 ANQGSEA. The CDR3 DNA is TGCACCCCCCGCACCAGGGGTCGGCGCGATGAGCAGTTCTTC. Translating it yields CTPRTRGRRDEQFF.

This rearrangement joins TRBV21-1 to TRBJ2-3; TRBD1 reflects the table's D call only, with no check against the DNA. TRBV21-1 is a pseudogene locus. The length of the CDR3 is 14 residues. This chain's CDR3 is CASSMNNSTDTQYF. CDR3 bases: TGTGCCAGCAGCATGAACAACAGCACAGATACGCAGTATTTT.

The chain couples TRBV12-3 or TRBV12-4 to TRBJ1-2, with 8 positions matching TRBD1. The V gene end was trimmed by 7 bases and the J gene end by 5 bases; junction bases not matched to a gene: 6. CDR3 length equals 13 residues. As DNA, the CDR3 is TGTGCCAGCACCCGGACAGGGCCTTATGGCTACACCTTC. It codes for CASTRTGPYGYTF.

The gene calls are TRBV5-4 and TRBJ2-7; D is perhaps TRBD2 (6 bases). This CDR3 is built from 15 residues. V dropped 4 bases and J dropped 7 bases, with 21 bases sitting between them. Germline CDR1 SGHNT, CDR2 YYREEE (reference sequence). The DNA for the CDR3 is TGTGCCAGCAGCACGAGGGACTCGTATTATGGTGAGCAGTACTTC. Encoded protein: CASSTRDSYYGEQYF.

The chain couples TRBV9 to TRBJ2-7; TRBD1 matches at 9 bases. CDR3 size: 16 residues. Germline CDR1 SGDLS, CDR2 YYNGEE. J gave up 0 bases and V 2 bases, and 6 bases lay outside the gene matches. CDR3: CASSVYPGQGSYEQYF. CDR3 nucleotide sequence: TGTGCCAGCAGCGTCTACCCGGGACAGGGCTCCTACGAGCAGTACTTC. Looking up the rest from reference TRBV9 and TRBJ2-7 gives the full variable domain: DSGVTQTPKHLITATGQRVTLRCSPRSGDLSVYWYQQSLDQGLQFLIQYYNGEERAKGNILERFSAQQFPDLHSELNLSSLELGDSALYFCASSVYPGQGSYEQYFGPGTRLTVT.

The rearrangement joins TRBV7-6 to TRBJ2-3; D ambiguous. Trimming shortened V by 1 base and J by 0 bases, and 5 bases separated the two germline ends. The CDR3 spans 14 residues. The germline V gene encodes CDR1 SGHVS and CDR2 FNYEAQ. The CDR3 spells CASSLGYSTDTQYF. The CDR3 DNA reads TGTGCCAGCAGCTTAGGCTATAGCACAGATACGCAGTATTTT.

In its sample, this clone was seen a few times. V and J are TRBV19 and TRBJ2-2, with D possibly matching TRBD1 (5 bases). The V and J ends lost 3 bases and 6 bases respectively, with 8 bases between them. This CDR3 spans 13 amino acids. CDR1 and CDR2 (germline): LNHDA, SQIVND (reference sequence). CDR3 sequence reads: CASSIQGSGELFF. CDR3 bases: TGTGCCAGTAGTATTCAGGGCTCCGGGGAGCTGTTTTTT.

The chain uses TRBV3-1 (or the pseudogene TRBV3-2) and TRBJ1-1, with D maybe TRBD1 (6 bases). V gave up 5 bases and J gave up 12 bases, with 22 bases separating them. Germline V gene sequence: CDR1 LGHDT, CDR2 YNNKEL (reference sequence). CDR3 length: 14 amino acids. CDR3 residues: CASSARDLTGSTFF. The CDR3 bases are TGTGCCAGCAGCGCTCGAGACCTGACAGGCTCAACTTTCTTT.

This clone was seen just once. The chain is built from TRBV5-6 and TRBJ2-1; no definite D call. V was clipped by 1 base and J by 7 bases, with 12 bases between them. Germline CDR1 SGHDT, CDR2 YYEEEE. CDR3 length equals 14 residues. The CDR3 sequence is CASSLSLSPNEQFF. For the CDR3, the DNA is TGTGCCAGCAGCTTGTCTCTAAGCCCGAATGAGCAGTTCTTC.

This clone was counted a single time. The junction departs from germline at one end; a sequencing error may be responsible. The CDR3 sequence: CASSRSRVNDGYTF. CDR3 nucleotide sequence: TGTGCCAGTAGTAGATCCAGGGTTAACGATGGCTACACCTTC. The chain recombines TRBV19 with TRBJ1-2, with TRBD1 as a possible D gene (5 bases). Germline V gene sequence: CDR1 LNHDA, CDR2 SQIVND (reference sequence). The CDR3 extends over 14 amino acids.

J is TRBJ2-7 and V is TRBV10-1, with D possibly TRBD1 on 6 matching bases. CDR3 length: 13 residues. Germline lookup yields CDR1 WNHNN and CDR2 SYGVQD (reference sequence). The ends were cut back, 9 bases at V and 4 bases at J, with 16 bases in the middle. The chain's CDR3 is CASYLGQIYEQYF. DNA of the CDR3: TGCGCCAGTTACTTAGGACAGATTTACGAGCAGTACTTC.

This clone was counted once. CDR3 nucleotides: TGTGCCAGCAGCCCTAGCACAGATACGCAGTATTTT. Translated, it gives CASSPSTDTQYF. The chain couples TRBV13 to TRBJ2-3; D gene ambiguous. V was clipped by 5 bases and J by 0 bases, with 3 bases between them. CDR3 length equals 12 residues. Germline V gene sequence: CDR1 PRHDT, CDR2 FYEKMQ (reference sequence). The complete variable domain, with remaining parts taken from reference TRBV13 and TRBJ2-3, reads AAGVIQSPRHLIKEKRETATLKCYPIPRHDTVYWYQQGPGQDPQFLISFYEKMQSDKGSIPDRFSAQQFSDYHSELNMSSLELGDSALYFCASSPSTDTQYFGPGTRLTVL.

This rearrangement joins TRBV7-2 to TRBJ2-7, with 9 bases identical to TRBD2. The CDR3 contains 17 residues. V was clipped by 5 bases and J by 2 bases; unmatched bases: 13. Looked up from germline, CDR1 is SGHTA and CDR2 is FQGNSA. In nucleotides, the CDR3 is TGTGCCAGCAGCGGGGCTAGCGGGGAGGACTTTACCTACGAGCAGTACTTC. Its protein product is CASSGASGEDFTYEQYF. Full variable domain (remainder filled in from reference TRBV7-2 and TRBJ2-7): GAGVSQSPSNKVTEKGKDVELRCDPISGHTALYWYRQSLGQGLEFLIYFQGNSAPDKSGLPSDRFSAERTGGSVSTLTIQRTQQEDSAVYLCASSGASGEDFTYEQYFGPGTRLTVT.

The J gene is TRBJ2-2, the V gene TRBV7-6, with D perhaps TRBD2 (5 bases). This CDR3 contains 16 residues. The germline CDR1 and CDR2 sequences are SGHVS and FNYEAQ. Trimming cost V 5 bases and J 5 bases, with 18 bases left between them. The CDR3 loop is CASSHGRGAVTGELFF. Written as DNA, the CDR3 is TGTGCCAGCAGCCACGGGCGCGGAGCGGTAACCGGGGAGCTGTTTTTT.

The chain employs TRBV19 and TRBJ2-3, with 9 bases matching TRBD1. J gave up 6 bases and V 3 bases, and 7 bases lay outside the gene matches. This CDR3 has 15 amino acids. Germline V gene lookup returns CDR1 LNHDA and CDR2 SQIVND (reference sequence). CDR3 loop: CASSIIGQGSDTQYF. Written as DNA, the CDR3 is TGTGCCAGTAGTATTATAGGACAGGGGTCGGATACGCAGTATTTT.